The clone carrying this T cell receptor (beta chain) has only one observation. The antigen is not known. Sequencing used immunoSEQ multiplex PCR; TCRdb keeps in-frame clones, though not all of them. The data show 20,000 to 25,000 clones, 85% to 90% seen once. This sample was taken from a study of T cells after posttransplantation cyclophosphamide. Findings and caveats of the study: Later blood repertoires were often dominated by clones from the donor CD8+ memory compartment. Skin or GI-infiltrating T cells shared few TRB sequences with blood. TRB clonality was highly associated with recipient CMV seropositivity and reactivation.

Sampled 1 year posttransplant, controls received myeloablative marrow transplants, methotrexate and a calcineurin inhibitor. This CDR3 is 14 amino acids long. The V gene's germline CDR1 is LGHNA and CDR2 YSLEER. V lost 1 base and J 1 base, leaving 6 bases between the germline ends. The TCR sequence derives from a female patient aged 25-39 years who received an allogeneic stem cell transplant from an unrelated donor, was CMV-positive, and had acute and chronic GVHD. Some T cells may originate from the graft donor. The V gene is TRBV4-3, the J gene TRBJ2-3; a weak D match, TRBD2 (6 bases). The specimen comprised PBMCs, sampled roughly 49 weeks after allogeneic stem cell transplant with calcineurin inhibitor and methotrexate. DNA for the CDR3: TGCGCCAGCAGCCAAGCGGGAGGCACAGATACGCAGTATTTT. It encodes CASSQAGGTDTQYF.